This TCR beta chain stems from a study of shared clonotypes between healthy human individuals. Study conclusions and caveats: As a rule, naive subsets had a larger estimated richness than memory subsets.

Deep-level running was used for the assay. Method: immunoSEQ multiplex PCR; TCRdb's copy keeps in-frame clones and lacks some. Among nearly 1 million clones, 60% to 85% were seen once, and the ten largest hold approximately 1.5%. Donors included only healthy HIV-negative adults lacking recent acute infections or vaccinations. Worth noting for this clone: Its specificity is not known. A junction end diverges from the germline sequence, so it may reflect a read error.

The germline CDR1 and CDR2 sequences are SNHLY and FYNNEI. The CDR3 length is 12 residues. The clonotype originates from a man between 18 and 35 years old in good health. Material for sequencing was memory CD4+ T cells sorted from blood. Subset here: CD45RA-negative fraction. This chain joins TRBV2 and TRBJ2-5; no reliable D call. CDR3 in amino acids: CASSSYQETQYF. In nucleotides, the CDR3 is TGTGCCAGCAGTTCTTACCAGGAGACCCAGTACTTC.